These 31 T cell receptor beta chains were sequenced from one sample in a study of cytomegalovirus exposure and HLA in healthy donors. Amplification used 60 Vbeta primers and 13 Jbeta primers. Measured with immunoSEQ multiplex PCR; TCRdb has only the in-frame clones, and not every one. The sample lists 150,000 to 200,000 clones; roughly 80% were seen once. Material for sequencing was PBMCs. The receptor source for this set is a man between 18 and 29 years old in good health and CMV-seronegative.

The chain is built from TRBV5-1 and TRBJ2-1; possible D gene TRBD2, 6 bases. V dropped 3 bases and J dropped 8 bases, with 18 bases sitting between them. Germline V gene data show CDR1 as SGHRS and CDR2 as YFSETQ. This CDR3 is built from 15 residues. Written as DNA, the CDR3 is TGCGCCAGCAGCTGGGGTAGCGGTCGATGGGATGAGCAGTTCTTC. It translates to CASSWGSGRWDEQFF.

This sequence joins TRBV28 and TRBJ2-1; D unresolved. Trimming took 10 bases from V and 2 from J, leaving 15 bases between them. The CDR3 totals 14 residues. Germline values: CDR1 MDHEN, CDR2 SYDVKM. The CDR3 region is CATCRLSAYNEQFF. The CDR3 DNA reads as TGTGCCACCTGCCGACTGTCCGCCTACAATGAGCAGTTCTTC.

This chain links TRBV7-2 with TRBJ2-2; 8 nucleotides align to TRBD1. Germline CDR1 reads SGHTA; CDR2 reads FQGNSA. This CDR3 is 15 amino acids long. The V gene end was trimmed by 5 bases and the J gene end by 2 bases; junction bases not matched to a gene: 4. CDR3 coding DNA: TGTGCCAGCAGCCCGGGACAGGTTAACACCGGGGAGCTGTTTTTT. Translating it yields CASSPGQVNTGELFF. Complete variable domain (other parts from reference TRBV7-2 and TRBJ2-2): GAGVSQSPSNKVTEKGKDVELRCDPISGHTALYWYRQSLGQGLEFLIYFQGNSAPDKSGLPSDRFSAERTGGSVSTLTIQRTQQEDSAVYLCASSPGQVNTGELFFGEGSRLTVL.

This CDR3 reads CASTKDRAVNQPQHF. Written as DNA, the CDR3 is TGTGCCAGCACCAAAGACAGGGCGGTCAATCAGCCCCAGCATTTT. V gene TRBV28 combines with J gene TRBJ1-5; TRBD1 matches at 7 bases. This CDR3 contains 15 residues. Germline CDR1 and CDR2: MDHEN and SYDVKM. Germline trimming cut 7 bases from V and 3 bases from J; bases unmatched to any gene: 9.

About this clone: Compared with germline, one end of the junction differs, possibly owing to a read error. CDR3 DNA: TGTTCCAGCAGCTCCCGACTTCTACTTAGCACAGATACGCAGTATTTT. Amino acids: CSSSSRLLLSTDTQYF. The rearrangement joins TRBV7-9 to TRBJ2-3; D is undetermined. CDR3 length: 16 amino acids. Germline values: CDR1 SEHNR, CDR2 FQNEAQ (reference sequence). The complete variable domain, with remaining parts taken from reference TRBV7-9 and TRBJ2-3, reads DTGVSQNPRHKITKRGQNVTFRCDPISEHNRLYWYRQTLGQGPEFLTYFQNEAQLEKSRLLSDRFSAERPKGSFSTLEIQRTEQGDSAMYLCSSSSRLLLSTDTQYFGPGTRLTVL.

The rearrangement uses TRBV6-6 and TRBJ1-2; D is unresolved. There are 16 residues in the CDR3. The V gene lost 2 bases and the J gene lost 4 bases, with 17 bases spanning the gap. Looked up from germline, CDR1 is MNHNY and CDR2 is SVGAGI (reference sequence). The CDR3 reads CASSYGQAPKFYGYTF. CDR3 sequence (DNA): TGTGCCAGCAGTTACGGGCAGGCTCCTAAATTCTATGGCTACACCTTC.

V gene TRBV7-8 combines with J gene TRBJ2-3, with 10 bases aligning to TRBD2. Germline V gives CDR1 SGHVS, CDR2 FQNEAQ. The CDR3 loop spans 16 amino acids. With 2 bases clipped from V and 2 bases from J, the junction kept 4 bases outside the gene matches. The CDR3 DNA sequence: TGTGCCAGCAGCTTACAGCTAGCGGGAGTCACAGATACGCAGTATTTT. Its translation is CASSLQLAGVTDTQYF.

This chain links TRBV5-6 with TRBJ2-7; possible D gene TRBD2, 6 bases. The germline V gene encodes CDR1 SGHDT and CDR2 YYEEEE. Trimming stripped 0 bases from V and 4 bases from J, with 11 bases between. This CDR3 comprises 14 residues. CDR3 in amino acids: CASSLGGLRYEQYF. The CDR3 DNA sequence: TGTGCCAGCAGCTTGGGGGGACTCCGATACGAGCAGTACTTC.

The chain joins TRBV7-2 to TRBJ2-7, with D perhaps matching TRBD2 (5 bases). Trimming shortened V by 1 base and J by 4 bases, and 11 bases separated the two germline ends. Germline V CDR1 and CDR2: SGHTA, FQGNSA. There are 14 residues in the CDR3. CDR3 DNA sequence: TGTGCCAGCAGCTTAGGCAGCGGAGGTTACGAGCAGTACTTC. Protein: CASSLGSGGYEQYF.

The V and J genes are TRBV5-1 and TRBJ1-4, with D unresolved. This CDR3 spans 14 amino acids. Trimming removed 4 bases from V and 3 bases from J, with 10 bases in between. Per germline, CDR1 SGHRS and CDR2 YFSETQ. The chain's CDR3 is CASSPAGSNEKLFF. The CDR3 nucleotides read TGCGCCAGCAGCCCCGCCGGGTCTAATGAAAAACTGTTTTTT.

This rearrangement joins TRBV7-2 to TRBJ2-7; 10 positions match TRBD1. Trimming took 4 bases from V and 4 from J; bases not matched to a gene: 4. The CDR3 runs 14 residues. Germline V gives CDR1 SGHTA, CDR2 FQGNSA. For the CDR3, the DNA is TGTGCCAGCAGCTGGGACAGGGGTTCTTACGAGCAGTACTTC. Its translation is CASSWDRGSYEQYF.

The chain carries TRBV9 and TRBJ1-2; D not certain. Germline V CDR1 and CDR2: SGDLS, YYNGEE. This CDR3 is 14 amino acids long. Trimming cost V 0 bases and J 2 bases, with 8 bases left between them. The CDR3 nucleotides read TGTGCCAGCAGCGTAGGAGGGTCGAACTATGGCTACACCTTC. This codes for CASSVGGSNYGYTF.

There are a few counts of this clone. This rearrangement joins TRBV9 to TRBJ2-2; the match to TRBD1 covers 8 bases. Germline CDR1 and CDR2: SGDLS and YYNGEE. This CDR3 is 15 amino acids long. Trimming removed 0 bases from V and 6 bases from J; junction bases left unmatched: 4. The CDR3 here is CASSVGQGWAGELFF. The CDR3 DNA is TGTGCCAGCAGCGTAGGACAGGGGTGGGCCGGGGAGCTGTTTTTT. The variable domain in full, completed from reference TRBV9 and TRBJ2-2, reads DSGVTQTPKHLITATGQRVTLRCSPRSGDLSVYWYQQSLDQGLQFLIQYYNGEERAKGNILERFSAQQFPDLHSELNLSSLELGDSALYFCASSVGQGWAGELFFGEGSRLTVL.

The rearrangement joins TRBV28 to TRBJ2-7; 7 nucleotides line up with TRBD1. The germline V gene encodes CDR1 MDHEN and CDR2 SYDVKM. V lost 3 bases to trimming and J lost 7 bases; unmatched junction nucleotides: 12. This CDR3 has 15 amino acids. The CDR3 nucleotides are TGTGCCAGCAGTTTCGCCCAGACAGGGTCGCTGGAGCAGTACTTC. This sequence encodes CASSFAQTGSLEQYF.

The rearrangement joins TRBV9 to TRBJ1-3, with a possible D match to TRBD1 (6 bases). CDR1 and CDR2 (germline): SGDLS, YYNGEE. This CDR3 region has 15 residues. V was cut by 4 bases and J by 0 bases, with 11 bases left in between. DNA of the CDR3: TGTGCCAGCAGCCCAGACAGGTCCTCTGGAAACACCATATATTTT. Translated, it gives CASSPDRSSGNTIYF.

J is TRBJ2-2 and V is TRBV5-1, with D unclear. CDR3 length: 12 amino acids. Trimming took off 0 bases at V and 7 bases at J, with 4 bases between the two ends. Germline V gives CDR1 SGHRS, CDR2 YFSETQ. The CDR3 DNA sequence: TGCGCCAGCAGCTTGGTAGTCGGGGAGCTGTTTTTT. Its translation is CASSLVVGELFF. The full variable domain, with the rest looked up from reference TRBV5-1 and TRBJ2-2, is KAGVTQTPRYLIKTRGQQVTLSCSPISGHRSVSWYQQTPGQGLQFLFEYFSETQRNKGNFPGRFSGRQFSNSRSEMNVSTLELGDSALYLCASSLVVGELFFGEGSRLTVL.

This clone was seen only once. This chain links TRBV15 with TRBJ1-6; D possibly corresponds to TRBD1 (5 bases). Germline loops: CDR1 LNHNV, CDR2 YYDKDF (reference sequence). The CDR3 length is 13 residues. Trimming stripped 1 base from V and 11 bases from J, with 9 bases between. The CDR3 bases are TGTGCCACCAGCAGAGGTCACAGGCCACCCCTCCACTTT. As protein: CATSRGHRPPLHF.

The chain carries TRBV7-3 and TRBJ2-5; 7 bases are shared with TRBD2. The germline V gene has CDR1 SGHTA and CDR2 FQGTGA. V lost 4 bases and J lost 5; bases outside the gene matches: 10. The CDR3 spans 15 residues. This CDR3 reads CASSSGGGGWETQYF. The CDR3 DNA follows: TGTGCCAGCAGCTCTGGCGGGGGAGGCTGGGAGACCCAGTACTTC. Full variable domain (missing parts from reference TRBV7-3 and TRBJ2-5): GAGVSQTPSNKVTEKGKYVELRCDPISGHTALYWYRQSLGQGPEFLIYFQGTGAADDSGLPNDRFFAVRPEGSVSTLKIQRTERGDSAVYLCASSSGGGGWETQYFGPGTRLLVL.

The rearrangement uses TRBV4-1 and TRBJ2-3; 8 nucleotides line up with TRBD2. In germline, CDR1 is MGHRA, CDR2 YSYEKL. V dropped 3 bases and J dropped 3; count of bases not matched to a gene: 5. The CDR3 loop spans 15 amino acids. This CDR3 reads CASSQRGVITDTQYF. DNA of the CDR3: TGCGCCAGCAGCCAGCGGGGGGTCATAACAGATACGCAGTATTTT.

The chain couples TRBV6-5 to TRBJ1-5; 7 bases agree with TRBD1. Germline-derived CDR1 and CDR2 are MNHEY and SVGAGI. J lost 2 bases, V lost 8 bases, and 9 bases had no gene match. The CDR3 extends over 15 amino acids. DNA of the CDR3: TGTGCCAGCGGCTGGACAGGTGAGGGCAATCAGCCCCAGCATTTT. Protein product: CASGWTGEGNQPQHF.

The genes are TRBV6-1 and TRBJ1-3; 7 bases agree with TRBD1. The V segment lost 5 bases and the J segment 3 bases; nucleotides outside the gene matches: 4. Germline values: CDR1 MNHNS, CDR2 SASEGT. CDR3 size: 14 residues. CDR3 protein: CASSKRQGGNTIYF. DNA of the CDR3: TGTGCCAGCAGTAAACGACAGGGTGGAAACACCATATATTTT.

CDR3: CASSQDEELDEQYF. The DNA of the CDR3 is TGCGCCAGCAGCCAAGATGAGGAGCTCGACGAGCAGTACTTC. The J gene is TRBJ2-7, the V gene TRBV4-1; D not certain. With 0 bases removed from V and 5 bases from J, the gap between germline ends came to 11 bases. Germline V gene sequence: CDR1 MGHRA, CDR2 YSYEKL. This CDR3 comprises 14 residues.

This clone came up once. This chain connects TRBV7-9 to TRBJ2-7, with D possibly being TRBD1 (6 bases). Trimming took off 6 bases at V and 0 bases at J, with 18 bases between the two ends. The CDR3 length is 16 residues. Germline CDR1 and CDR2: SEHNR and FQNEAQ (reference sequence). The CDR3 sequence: CASSRAGGQISYEQYF. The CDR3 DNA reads TGTGCCAGCAGTCGCGCCGGAGGACAGATCTCCTACGAGCAGTACTTC.

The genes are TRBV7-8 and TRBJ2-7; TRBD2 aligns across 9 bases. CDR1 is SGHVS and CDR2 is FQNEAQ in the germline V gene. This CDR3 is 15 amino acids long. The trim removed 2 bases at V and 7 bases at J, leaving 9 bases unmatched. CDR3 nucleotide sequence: TGTGCCAGCAGCTTAACGGCTAGCGGGATGGTTGAGCAGTACTTC. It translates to CASSLTASGMVEQYF.

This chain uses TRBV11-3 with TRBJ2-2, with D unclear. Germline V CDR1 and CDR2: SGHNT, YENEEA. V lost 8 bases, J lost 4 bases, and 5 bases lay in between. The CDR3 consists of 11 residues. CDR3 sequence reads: CASGGTGELFF. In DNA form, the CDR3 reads TGTGCCAGCGGCGGCACCGGGGAGCTGTTTTTT.

CDR3 DNA sequence: TGTGCCAGCAGTTTATACTGGACAGGCGGTGGAGCCAAAAACATTCAGTACTTC. Translation gives CASSLYWTGGGAKNIQYF. The rearrangement links TRBV27 to TRBJ2-4; 7 positions agree with TRBD1. Trimming cost V 1 base and J 0 bases; bases outside gene matches: 9. The germline V gene has CDR1 MNHEY and CDR2 SMNVEV (reference sequence). CDR3 length: 18 residues.

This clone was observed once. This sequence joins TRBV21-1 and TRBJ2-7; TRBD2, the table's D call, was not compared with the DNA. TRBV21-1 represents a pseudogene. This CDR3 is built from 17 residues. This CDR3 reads CASSPNAGSPRSYEQYF. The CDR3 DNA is TGTGCCAGCAGCCCAAACGCGGGGTCGCCTCGCTCCTACGAGCAGTACTTC.

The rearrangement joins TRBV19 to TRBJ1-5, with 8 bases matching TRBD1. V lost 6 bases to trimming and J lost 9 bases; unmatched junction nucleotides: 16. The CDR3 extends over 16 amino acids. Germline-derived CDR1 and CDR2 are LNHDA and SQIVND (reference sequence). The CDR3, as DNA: TGTGCCAGTAGCCAAGGCCGGGACAGGTGGAATAGGCCCCAGCATTTT. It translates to CASSQGRDRWNRPQHF. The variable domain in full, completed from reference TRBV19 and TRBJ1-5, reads DGGITQSPKYLFRKEGQNVTLSCEQNLNHDAMYWYRQDPGQGLRLIYYSQIVNDFQKGDIAEGYSVSREKKESFPLTVTSAQKNPTAFYLCASSQGRDRWNRPQHFGDGTRLSIL.

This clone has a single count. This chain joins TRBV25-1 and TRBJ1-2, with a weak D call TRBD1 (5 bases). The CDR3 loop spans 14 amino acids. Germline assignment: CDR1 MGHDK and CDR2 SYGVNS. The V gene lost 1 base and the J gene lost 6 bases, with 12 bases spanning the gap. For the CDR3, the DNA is TGTGCCAGCAGTGAATTGGAGGGGTGGAATGGCTACACCTTC. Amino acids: CASSELEGWNGYTF.

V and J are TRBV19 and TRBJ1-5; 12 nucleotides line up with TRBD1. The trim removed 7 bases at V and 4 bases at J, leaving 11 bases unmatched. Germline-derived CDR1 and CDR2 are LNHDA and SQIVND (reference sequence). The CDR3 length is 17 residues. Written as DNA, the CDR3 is TGTGCCAGTACGGCCAGGGACAGGGGGCGAGGGAATCAGCCCCAGCATTTT. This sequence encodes CASTARDRGRGNQPQHF.

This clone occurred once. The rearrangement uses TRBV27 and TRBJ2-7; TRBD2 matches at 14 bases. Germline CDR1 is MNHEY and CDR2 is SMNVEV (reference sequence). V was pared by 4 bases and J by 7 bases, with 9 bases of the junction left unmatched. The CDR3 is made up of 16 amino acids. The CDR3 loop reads CASSSLGTSGSLEQYF. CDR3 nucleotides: TGTGCCAGCAGTTCCCTCGGGACTAGCGGGAGTCTGGAGCAGTACTTC.